These T cell receptor beta chains were read from a single sample in a study of T-cell memory formation after mild COVID-19. A single record per CDR3 protein comes from TCRdb applying MiXCR to the 5' RACE reads. Among approximately 150,000 distinct CDR3 sequences listed, 10% to 15% were seen once. Input material: PBMCs or a T cell subset sorted from them (not recorded which). The receptor source for this set is a man aged 18 to 29 who had mild COVID-19 (a few samples of this study predate the infection). Cell type and time point are not known. CDR3s include the opening cysteine and the closing phenylalanine or tryptophan. A D gene is named only where the DNA matches it firmly. Only some rows state a clone size, as once, few, many or a class for expanded clones.

j_call: TRBJ1-1; v_call: TRBV11-2; cdr3_length: 17; d_call: -; clone_size: -; cdr3_aa: CASSLAGRRKMNTEAFF; cdr3_nt: TGTGCCAGCAGCTTAGCGGGGCGGCGGAAGATGAACACTGAAGCTTTCTTT
j_call: TRBJ1-3; v_call: TRBV5-1; cdr3_length: 16; d_call: -; clone_size: -; cdr3_aa: CASSLEGGIAGNTIYF; cdr3_nt: TGCGCCAGCAGCTTGGAGGGGGGAATCGCTGGAAACACCATATATTTT
j_call: TRBJ1-1; v_call: TRBV16; cdr3_length: 14; d_call: TRBD1; clone_size: -; cdr3_aa: CASSQRGGGAEAFF; cdr3_nt: TGTGCCAGCAGCCAGAGGGGAGGGGGCGCTGAAGCTTTCTTT
j_call: TRBJ1-3; v_call: TRBV29-1; cdr3_length: 11; d_call: -; clone_size: -; cdr3_aa: CSGDSGNTIYF; cdr3_nt: TGCAGCGGGGACTCTGGAAACACCATATATTTT
j_call: TRBJ2-2; v_call: TRBV7-2; cdr3_length: 19; d_call: TRBD2; clone_size: -; cdr3_aa: CASSLAPPGAGGRTGELFF; cdr3_nt: TGTGCCAGCAGCTTAGCTCCCCCGGGAGCGGGGGGGCGAACCGGGGAGCTGTTTTTT
j_call: TRBJ1-2; v_call: TRBV5-1; cdr3_length: 15; d_call: -; clone_size: once; cdr3_aa: CASSLDSNGNYGYTF; cdr3_nt: TGCGCCAGCAGCTTGGACTCGAACGGAAACTATGGCTACACCTTC
j_call: TRBJ1-2; v_call: TRBV9; cdr3_length: 12; d_call: -; clone_size: -; cdr3_aa: CASSVATGGYTF; cdr3_nt: TGTGCCAGCAGCGTAGCCACGGGAGGCTACACCTTC
j_call: TRBJ1-2; v_call: TRBV9; cdr3_length: 11; d_call: -; clone_size: -; cdr3_aa: CASSVMGFYTF; cdr3_nt: TGTGCCAGCAGCGTAATGGGATTCTACACCTTC
j_call: TRBJ1-2; v_call: TRBV6-1; cdr3_length: 16; d_call: TRBD1; clone_size: -; cdr3_aa: CASSEAWTGRVYGYTF; cdr3_nt: TGTGCCAGCAGTGAAGCTTGGACAGGGCGGGTCTATGGCTACACCTTC
j_call: TRBJ1-2; v_call: TRBV7-9; cdr3_length: 13; d_call: TRBD1; clone_size: many; cdr3_aa: CASSPGTVRGYTF; cdr3_nt: TGTGCCAGCAGCCCGGGGACAGTTCGAGGCTACACCTTC
j_call: TRBJ1-3; v_call: TRBV6-6; cdr3_length: 15; d_call: -; clone_size: few; cdr3_aa: CASSSFRGRGNTIYF; cdr3_nt: TGTGCCAGCAGTTCGTTCAGGGGCAGAGGAAACACCATATATTTT
j_call: TRBJ2-3; v_call: TRBV24-1; cdr3_length: 16; d_call: TRBD2; clone_size: -; cdr3_aa: CATSSSGGAGADTQYF; cdr3_nt: TGTGCCACCAGTTCTAGCGGGGGGGCCGGGGCAGATACGCAGTATTTT
j_call: TRBJ2-3; v_call: TRBV5-1; cdr3_length: 14; d_call: -; clone_size: many; cdr3_aa: CASSFRQSTDTQYF; cdr3_nt: TGCGCCAGCAGCTTTCGACAGAGCACAGATACGCAGTATTTT
j_call: TRBJ2-3; v_call: TRBV4-1; cdr3_length: 16; d_call: TRBD1; clone_size: -; cdr3_aa: CASSQVGRKGTDMQYF; cdr3_nt: TGCGCCAGCAGCCAAGTTGGCAGGAAGGGGACAGATATGCAGTATTTT
j_call: TRBJ2-2; v_call: TRBV5-5; cdr3_length: 15; d_call: -; clone_size: -; cdr3_aa: CASVSLPGLVGELFF; cdr3_nt: TGTGCCAGCGTTTCTCTGCCAGGGTTGGTCGGGGAGCTGTTTTTT
j_call: TRBJ1-5; v_call: TRBV20-1; cdr3_length: 15; d_call: -; clone_size: -; cdr3_aa: CSARALTGEDQPQHF; cdr3_nt: TGCAGTGCTAGAGCGCTCACCGGGGAGGACCAGCCCCAGCATTTT
j_call: TRBJ2-2; v_call: TRBV20-1; cdr3_length: 17; d_call: TRBD2; clone_size: -; cdr3_aa: CSASRLAGATNTGELFF; cdr3_nt: TGCAGTGCTAGTCGGCTAGCGGGGGCCACGAACACCGGGGAGCTGTTTTTT
j_call: TRBJ2-7; v_call: TRBV4-2; cdr3_length: 15; d_call: -; clone_size: -; cdr3_aa: CASSQDTWPRAEQYF; cdr3_nt: TGTGCCAGCAGCCAAGATACTTGGCCTCGGGCCGAGCAGTACTTC
j_call: TRBJ2-5; v_call: TRBV7-9; cdr3_length: 15; d_call: TRBD2; clone_size: few; cdr3_aa: CASSPASGGQETQYF; cdr3_nt: TGTGCCAGCAGTCCGGCTAGCGGGGGCCAAGAGACCCAGTACTTC
j_call: TRBJ2-3; v_call: TRBV6-5; cdr3_length: 14; d_call: -; clone_size: -; cdr3_aa: CASSYGARADTQYF; cdr3_nt: TGTGCCAGCAGTTACGGGGCCCGGGCAGATACGCAGTATTTT
j_call: TRBJ2-3; v_call: TRBV7-3; cdr3_length: 13; d_call: -; clone_size: few; cdr3_aa: CASSGGATDTQYF; cdr3_nt: TGTGCCAGCAGTGGCGGGGCGACAGATACGCAGTATTTT
j_call: TRBJ2-7; v_call: TRBV3-1; cdr3_length: 15; d_call: -; clone_size: few; cdr3_aa: CASSQDHSGSYEQYF; cdr3_nt: TGTGCCAGCAGCCAAGATCATTCCGGAAGTTACGAGCAGTACTTC
j_call: TRBJ1-2; v_call: TRBV6-5; cdr3_length: 14; d_call: -; clone_size: -; cdr3_aa: CASSYSPYIYGYTF; cdr3_nt: TGTGCCAGCAGTTACTCCCCGTACATCTATGGCTACACCTTC
j_call: TRBJ2-5; v_call: TRBV28; cdr3_length: 15; d_call: TRBD2; clone_size: -; cdr3_aa: CASRGASGGQETQYF; cdr3_nt: TGTGCCAGCAGAGGGGCTAGCGGGGGCCAAGAGACCCAGTACTTC
j_call: TRBJ2-4; v_call: TRBV5-1; cdr3_length: 14; d_call: TRBD1; clone_size: few; cdr3_aa: CASSQGDRGRIQYF; cdr3_nt: TGCGCCAGCAGCCAGGGGGACAGGGGAAGGATTCAGTACTTC
j_call: TRBJ1-5; v_call: TRBV7-9; cdr3_length: 15; d_call: -; clone_size: -; cdr3_aa: CASSLGASGNQPQHF; cdr3_nt: TGTGCCAGCAGCCTGGGGGCCTCCGGCAATCAGCCCCAGCATTTT
j_call: TRBJ1-2; v_call: TRBV14; cdr3_length: 13; d_call: TRBD1; clone_size: -; cdr3_aa: CASSSRQGNGYTF; cdr3_nt: TGTGCCAGCAGCTCCCGACAGGGTAATGGCTACACCTTC
j_call: TRBJ2-2; v_call: TRBV19; cdr3_length: 16; d_call: -; clone_size: many; cdr3_aa: CASSIKGIRDTGELFF; cdr3_nt: TGTGCCAGTAGTATTAAGGGTATCCGGGACACCGGGGAGCTGTTTTTT
j_call: TRBJ2-3; v_call: TRBV4-1; cdr3_length: 14; d_call: -; clone_size: -; cdr3_aa: CASSHPGGTDTQYF; cdr3_nt: TGCGCCAGCAGCCACCCAGGGGGCACAGATACGCAGTATTTT
j_call: TRBJ2-7; v_call: TRBV7-9; cdr3_length: 16; d_call: TRBD2; clone_size: few; cdr3_aa: CASSPSGGLTAYEQYF; cdr3_nt: TGTGCCAGCAGCCCTAGCGGGGGGCTCACAGCCTACGAGCAGTACTTC
j_call: TRBJ2-3; v_call: TRBV4-2; cdr3_length: 18; d_call: -; clone_size: -; cdr3_aa: CASSQVSRSWSSTDTQYF; cdr3_nt: TGTGCCAGCAGCCAAGTATCCAGGTCTTGGTCTAGCACAGATACGCAGTATTTT
j_call: TRBJ2-5; v_call: TRBV5-1; cdr3_length: 14; d_call: -; clone_size: -; cdr3_aa: CASSFGRVQETQYF; cdr3_nt: TGCGCCAGCAGCTTTGGCAGAGTCCAAGAGACCCAGTACTTC
j_call: TRBJ2-5; v_call: TRBV10-3; cdr3_length: 14; d_call: -; clone_size: -; cdr3_aa: CAISSATSKETQYF; cdr3_nt: TGTGCCATCAGTTCGGCAACCTCCAAGGAGACCCAGTACTTC